One and the same sample provided the 28 T cell receptor beta chains below, sequenced in a study of cytomegalovirus exposure and HLA in healthy donors. The PCR made use of 60 Vbeta and 13 Jbeta primers. Repertoires were generated with immunoSEQ multiplex PCR, while TCRdb's copy carries only in-frame clones and drops some. Among approximately 170,000 clones, about 80% were seen once, and the ten largest hold 2% to 2.5%. The sample comprised PBMCs. These receptors originate from a woman aged 25-40 years in good health and CMV-seropositive.

The chain's CDR3 is CATRAVQGGDNQPQHF. The DNA for the CDR3 is TGTGCCACCCGGGCGGTACAGGGGGGGGACAATCAGCCCCAGCATTTT. This sequence joins TRBV10-3 and TRBJ1-5; 8 bases match TRBD1. Germline CDR1 ENHRY, CDR2 SYGVKD. J was trimmed by 3 bases and V by 10 bases; bases with no gene match: 14. There are 16 residues in the CDR3.

The chain recombines TRBV5-1 with TRBJ2-2, with a possible D match to TRBD1 (6 bases). The germline V and J ends were trimmed by 7 bases and 3 bases, with 19 bases remaining between them. CDR1 and CDR2 from the germline V gene are SGHRS and YFSETQ. This CDR3 has 16 amino acids. The CDR3 DNA follows: TGCGCCAGCCACTCCGAAACAGGGTTACACACCGGGGAGCTGTTTTTT. It translates to CASHSETGLHTGELFF.

This chain connects TRBV30 to TRBJ1-2; TRBD1 aligns across 7 bases. Germline CDR1 reads GTSNPN; CDR2 reads SVGIG (reference sequence). The trim removed 3 bases at V and 5 bases at J, leaving 0 bases unmatched. This CDR3 is built from 11 residues. The CDR3 region has the DNA TGTGCCTGGAGGACAGGGTATGGCTACACCTTC. Amino acid sequence: CAWRTGYGYTF.

This sequence joins TRBV29-1 and TRBJ1-5; D uncertain. The CDR3 is 13 residues long. The ends were cut back, 7 bases at V and 0 bases at J, with 10 bases in the middle. Germline lookup yields CDR1 SQVTM and CDR2 ANQGSEA. The CDR3 DNA follows: TGCAGCGCACGATCGGGTAGCAATCAGCCCCAGCATTTT. Protein sequence: CSARSGSNQPQHF.

The chain has TRBV7-6 and TRBJ1-1, with D perhaps TRBD1 (6 bases). Looked up from germline, CDR1 is SGHVS and CDR2 is FNYEAQ. Trimming shortened V by 4 bases and J by 11 bases, and 23 bases separated the two germline ends. This CDR3 is built from 15 residues. CDR3 nucleotides: TGTGCCAGCAGCTCGGACGTAGGGACACCCCTCTCGGCTTTCTTT. It encodes CASSSDVGTPLSAFF.

This clone was recorded a few times. Here the CDR3 DNA reads TGTGCCGCGTCCAAGTTTACAGGAGTTAATGAAAAACTGTTTTTT. Its translation: CAASKFTGVNEKLFF. The chain recombines TRBV30 with TRBJ1-4; possibly TRBD1 for D (5 bases). CDR3 length: 15 amino acids. Trimming removed 8 bases at V and 4 bases at J, with 20 bases between. The V gene's germline CDR1 is GTSNPN and CDR2 SVGIG (reference sequence).

This clone was observed once. This chain joins TRBV9 and TRBJ1-1, with 7 bases fitting TRBD1. V lost 2 bases to trimming and J lost 4 bases; unmatched junction nucleotides: 8. CDR1 and CDR2 (germline): SGDLS, YYNGEE. The CDR3 contains 15 residues. The CDR3: CASSVTGVKFTEAFF. The CDR3 nucleotides read TGTGCCAGCAGCGTTACAGGGGTGAAATTCACTGAAGCTTTCTTT.

The chain carries TRBV27 and TRBJ1-2; tentative D call: TRBD1 (6 bases). The CDR3 is made up of 13 amino acids. Germline V gene sequence: CDR1 MNHEY, CDR2 SMNVEV (reference sequence). Trimming took 5 bases from V and 11 from J, leaving 18 bases between them. The CDR3 nucleotides are TGTGCCAGCAGTCCTGACAGGAGTCCTGGGTACACCTTC. Its protein product is CASSPDRSPGYTF.

The chain joins TRBV6-6 to TRBJ2-7, with a possible D match to TRBD1 (6 bases). The CDR3 consists of 15 residues. V was clipped by 6 bases and J by 2 bases, with 17 bases between them. Per the germline V gene, CDR1 is MNHNY and CDR2 is SVGAGI (reference sequence). The DNA of the CDR3 is TGTGCCAGCAGCACAACAGGGACACTTGCCTACGAGCAGTACTTC. This translates into CASSTTGTLAYEQYF.

V and J are TRBV10-3 and TRBJ1-5; D remains ambiguous. V was trimmed by 3 bases and J by 0 bases, leaving 6 bases between them. The CDR3 runs to 14 residues. Germline lookup yields CDR1 ENHRY and CDR2 SYGVKD. CDR3 in DNA: TGTGCCATCAGTGAACAGAATAGCAATCAGCCCCAGCATTTT. It encodes CAISEQNSNQPQHF.

This chain uses TRBV6-6 with TRBJ2-1, with 10 bases lining up with TRBD2. Germline values: CDR1 MNHNY, CDR2 SVGAGI (reference sequence). The CDR3 is 16 amino acids. Germline trimming cut 1 base from V and 8 bases from J; bases unmatched to any gene: 8. In DNA form, the CDR3 reads TGTGCCAGCAGTTACTTCACTAGCGGGAAGTTTTATGAGCAGTTCTTC. This sequence encodes CASSYFTSGKFYEQFF.

The rearrangement joins TRBV4-3 to TRBJ1-2, with D possibly TRBD1 on 6 matching bases. Trimming cost V 4 bases and J 5 bases, with 8 bases left between them. Germline-derived CDR1 and CDR2 are LGHNA and YSLEER. There are 12 residues in the CDR3. The CDR3: CASSRTGYGYTF. The CDR3 bases are TGCGCCAGCAGCCGAACAGGGTATGGCTACACCTTC.

A note on this clone: An end of the junction differs from the germline gene, which may be a read error. This chain's CDR3 is CATSGGQGTNHYGQYF. The CDR3 DNA reads as TGTGCCACCAGCGGAGGTCAGGGGACCAACCACTACGGGCAGTACTTC. This sequence joins TRBV15 and TRBJ2-7, with TRBD1 as a possible D gene (6 bases). The CDR3 runs 16 residues. Germline CDR1 LNHNV, CDR2 YYDKDF (reference sequence).

This chain joins TRBV7-2 and TRBJ2-4; perhaps TRBD2 as D (5 bases). This CDR3 has 15 amino acids. Looked up from germline, CDR1 is SGHTA and CDR2 is FQGNSA. V was trimmed by 1 base and J by 4 bases, leaving 11 bases between them. CDR3 coding DNA: TGTGCCAGCAGCTTAGAAATAGCGATAAAAAACATTCAGTACTTC. It specifies CASSLEIAIKNIQYF.

The chain has TRBV5-1 and TRBJ1-2, with D possibly TRBD1 on 6 matching bases. CDR3 length: 15 amino acids. Deletions cut 0 bases from V and 6 bases from J, with 15 bases between. Germline CDR1 SGHRS, CDR2 YFSETQ. The CDR3 bases are TGCGCCAGCAGCTTGGTAGGACAGACGGAAGATGGCTACACCTTC. It yields the protein CASSLVGQTEDGYTF.

The chain joins TRBV7-2 to TRBJ2-2; 9 bases match TRBD2. In germline, CDR1 is SGHTA, CDR2 FQGNSA. Trimming cost V 5 bases and J 4 bases; bases outside gene matches: 5. The CDR3 loop spans 15 amino acids. CDR3 protein: CASSHLAGSTGELFF. CDR3 in DNA: TGTGCCAGCAGCCACCTAGCGGGGTCCACCGGGGAGCTGTTTTTT.

The chain is built from TRBV9 and TRBJ1-1; no definite D call. The V gene lost 0 bases and the J gene lost 3 bases, with 6 bases spanning the gap. This CDR3 is built from 13 residues. CDR1 and CDR2 from the germline V gene are SGDLS and YYNGEE. CDR3 DNA: TGTGCCAGCAGCGTAGACATTTACACTGAAGCTTTCTTT. Its translation: CASSVDIYTEAFF. The complete variable domain, with remaining parts taken from reference TRBV9 and TRBJ1-1, reads DSGVTQTPKHLITATGQRVTLRCSPRSGDLSVYWYQQSLDQGLQFLIQYYNGEERAKGNILERFSAQQFPDLHSELNLSSLELGDSALYFCASSVDIYTEAFFGQGTRLTVV.

The chain joins TRBV7-2 to TRBJ1-1, with 7 nucleotides matching TRBD1. There are 14 residues in the CDR3. The V gene's germline CDR1 is SGHTA and CDR2 FQGNSA. Trimming cost V 3 bases and J 4 bases; bases outside gene matches: 5. This CDR3 reads CASSFRQGGTEAFF. The CDR3 DNA sequence: TGTGCCAGCAGCTTCCGACAGGGAGGCACTGAAGCTTTCTTT.

The V and J genes are TRBV7-9 and TRBJ1-4, with 7 bases lining up with TRBD1. The CDR3 has 15 amino acids. With 5 bases clipped from V and 4 bases from J, the junction kept 7 bases outside the gene matches. Germline V gene lookup returns CDR1 SEHNR and CDR2 FQNEAQ (reference sequence). In DNA, the CDR3 is TGTGCCAGCAGCCCCAGAGGGGACAGTAATGAAAAACTGTTTTTT. Protein: CASSPRGDSNEKLFF.

This chain uses TRBV28 with TRBJ1-5, with a tentative D call TRBD1 (6 bases). With 2 bases removed from V and 4 bases from J, the gap between germline ends came to 9 bases. This CDR3 has 14 amino acids. The germline gives CDR1 MDHEN, CDR2 SYDVKM. CDR3 nucleotides: TGTGCCAGCAGTTTAACAGGGATTAATCAGCCCCAGCATTTT. It yields the protein CASSLTGINQPQHF.

This chain uses TRBV7-2 with TRBJ1-2; D uncertain. Germline lookup yields CDR1 SGHTA and CDR2 FQGNSA. This CDR3 comprises 15 residues. Deletions cut 1 base from V and 2 bases from J, with 11 bases between. CDR3 region: CASSLGGEVNYGYTF. CDR3 DNA sequence: TGTGCCAGCAGCTTAGGTGGTGAGGTAAACTATGGCTACACCTTC.

This clone was picked up a small number of times. The V gene is TRBV13, the J gene TRBJ1-5; D ambiguous. Looked up from germline, CDR1 is PRHDT and CDR2 is FYEKMQ (reference sequence). The CDR3 runs to 14 residues. Trimming left V 3 bases short and J 0 bases short, with 6 bases between. CDR3 nucleotides: TGTGCCAGCAGCTTTAGACATAGCAATCAGCCCCAGCATTTT. Protein sequence: CASSFRHSNQPQHF.

This chain joins TRBV29-1 and TRBJ1-2; 8 bases line up with TRBD1. The V and J ends lost 7 bases and 8 bases, in that order; junction bases with no gene match: 12. Germline V lookup: CDR1 SQVTM, CDR2 ANQGSEA. This CDR3 comprises 13 residues. CDR3 residues: CSAIQGAWGGYTF. DNA for the CDR3: TGCAGCGCGATCCAGGGGGCGTGGGGGGGCTACACCTTC. Supplemented by reference TRBV29-1 and TRBJ1-2, the full variable domain reads SAVISQKPSRDICQRGTSLTIQCQVDSQVTMMFWYRQQPGQSLTLIATANQGSEATYESGFVIDKFPISRPNLTFSTLTVSNMSPEDSSIYLCSAIQGAWGGYTFGSGTRLTVV.

V and J are TRBV27 and TRBJ1-1; D gene uncertain. The V and J ends lost 5 bases and 0 bases respectively, with 19 bases between them. Germline V gives CDR1 MNHEY, CDR2 SMNVEV (reference sequence). The CDR3 is 17 amino acids. The CDR3 DNA follows: TGTGCCAGCAGTCCCCTCAGCGGACGGTTAATGAACACTGAAGCTTTCTTT. This translates into CASSPLSGRLMNTEAFF.

V usage is TRBV7-9 and J usage is TRBJ2-2; perhaps TRBD2 as D (5 bases). The V gene lost 5 bases and the J gene lost 3 bases, with 13 bases spanning the gap. This CDR3 has 15 residues. Germline CDR1 and CDR2: SEHNR and FQNEAQ (reference sequence). CDR3 residues: CASSPGVGDTGELFF. The CDR3 DNA reads as TGTGCCAGCAGCCCCGGGGTCGGGGACACCGGGGAGCTGTTTTTT.

The V call is TRBV9, the J call TRBJ2-1; D call uncertain. The CDR3 covers 15 residues. Looked up from germline, CDR1 is SGDLS and CDR2 is YYNGEE. Trimming took off 0 bases at V and 0 bases at J, with 7 bases between the two ends. In DNA, the CDR3 is TGTGCCAGCAGCGTAGACCCCAGCTCCTACAATGAGCAGTTCTTC. Amino acids: CASSVDPSSYNEQFF.

The chain links TRBV6-5 to TRBJ1-5, with a tentative D call TRBD1 (6 bases). Trimming removed 6 bases from V and 7 bases from J, with 16 bases in between. Germline loops: CDR1 MNHEY, CDR2 SVGAGI. This CDR3 has 14 residues. The CDR3, as DNA: TGTGCCAGCAGCCTCGAAACAGGGTACCAGCCCCAGCATTTT. Its protein is CASSLETGYQPQHF.

The chain couples TRBV4-2 to TRBJ2-1; 7 nucleotides match TRBD2. J gave up 5 bases and V 2 bases, and 6 bases lay outside the gene matches. The CDR3 runs 15 residues. CDR1 and CDR2 (germline): LGHNA, YNFKEQ. CDR3 DNA: TGTGCCAGCAGCCAACTAGCGGAGGCGGACAATGAGCAGTTCTTC. This sequence encodes CASSQLAEADNEQFF.